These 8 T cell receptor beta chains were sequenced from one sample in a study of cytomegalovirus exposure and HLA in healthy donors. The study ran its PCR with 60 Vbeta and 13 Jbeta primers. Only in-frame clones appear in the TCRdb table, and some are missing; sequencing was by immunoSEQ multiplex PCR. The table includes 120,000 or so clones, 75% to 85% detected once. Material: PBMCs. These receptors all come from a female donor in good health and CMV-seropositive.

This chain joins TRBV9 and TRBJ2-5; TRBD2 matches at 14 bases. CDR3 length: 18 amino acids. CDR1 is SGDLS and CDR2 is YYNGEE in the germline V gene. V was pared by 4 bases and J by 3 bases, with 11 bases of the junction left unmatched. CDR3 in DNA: TGTGCCAGCAGCCCGCCCCTATTGACTAGCGGGGGGGAAGAGACCCAGTACTTC. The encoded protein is CASSPPLLTSGGEETQYF.

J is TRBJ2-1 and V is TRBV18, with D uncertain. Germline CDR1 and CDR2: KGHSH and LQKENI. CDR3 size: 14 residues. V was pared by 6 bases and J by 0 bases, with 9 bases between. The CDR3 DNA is TGTGCCAGCTCGCTCCCAGTCTCCTACAATGAGCAGTTCTTC. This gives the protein CASSLPVSYNEQFF.

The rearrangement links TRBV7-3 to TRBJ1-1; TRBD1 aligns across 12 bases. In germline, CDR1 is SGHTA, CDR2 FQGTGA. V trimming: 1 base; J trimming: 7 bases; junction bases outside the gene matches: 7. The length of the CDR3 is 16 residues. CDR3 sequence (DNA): TGTGCCAGCAGCTTAAGAGGGACAGGGGGCTTTGGTGAAGCTTTCTTT. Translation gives CASSLRGTGGFGEAFF.

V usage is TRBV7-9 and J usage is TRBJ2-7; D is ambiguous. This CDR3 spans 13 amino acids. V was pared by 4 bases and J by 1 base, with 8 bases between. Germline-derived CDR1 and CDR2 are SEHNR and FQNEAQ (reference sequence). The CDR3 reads CASSSIGSYEQYF. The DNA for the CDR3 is TGTGCCAGCAGCTCGATCGGTTCCTACGAGCAGTACTTC.

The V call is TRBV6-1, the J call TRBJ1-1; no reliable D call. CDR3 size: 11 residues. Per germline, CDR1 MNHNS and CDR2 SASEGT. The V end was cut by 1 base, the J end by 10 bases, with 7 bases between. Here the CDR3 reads CASSEVGAAFF. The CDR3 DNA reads TGTGCCAGCAGTGAAGTCGGAGCAGCTTTCTTT.

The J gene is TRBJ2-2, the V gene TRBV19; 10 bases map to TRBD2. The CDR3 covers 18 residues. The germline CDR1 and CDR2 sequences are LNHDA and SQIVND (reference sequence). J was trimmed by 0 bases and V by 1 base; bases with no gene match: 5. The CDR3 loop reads CASSIVGLAAANTGELFF. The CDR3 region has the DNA TGTGCCAGTAGTATAGTCGGACTAGCGGCCGCGAACACCGGGGAGCTGTTTTTT. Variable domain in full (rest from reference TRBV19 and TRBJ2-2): DGGITQSPKYLFRKEGQNVTLSCEQNLNHDAMYWYRQDPGQGLRLIYYSQIVNDFQKGDIAEGYSVSREKKESFPLTVTSAQKNPTAFYLCASSIVGLAAANTGELFFGEGSRLTVL.

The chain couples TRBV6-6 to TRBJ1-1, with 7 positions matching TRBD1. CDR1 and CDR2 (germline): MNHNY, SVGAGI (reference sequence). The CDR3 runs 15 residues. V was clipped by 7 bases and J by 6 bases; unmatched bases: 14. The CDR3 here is CASIPPGQGVPEAFF. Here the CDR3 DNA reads TGTGCCAGCATCCCACCGGGGCAGGGGGTGCCTGAAGCTTTCTTT.

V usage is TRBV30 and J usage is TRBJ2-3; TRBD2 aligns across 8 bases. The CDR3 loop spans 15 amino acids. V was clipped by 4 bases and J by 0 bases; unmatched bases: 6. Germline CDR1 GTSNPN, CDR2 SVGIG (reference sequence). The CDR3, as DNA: TGTGCCTGGACAGGTAGCGGGATAAGCACAGATACGCAGTATTTT. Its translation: CAWTGSGISTDTQYF.